Presented here are 25 T cell receptor beta chains from one specimen sequenced in a study of patients and donors after allogeneic stem cell transplantation. One entry per CDR3 protein, called by TCRdb with MiXCR from the RT-PCR reads. The sample contains fewer than 200,000 distinct CDR3 sequences, about 32% of which appear only once. Material for sequencing was blood, either unsorted or a sorted T cell fraction (not recorded which). Receptors were obtained from a human donor who was either an allogeneic HSCT recipient or a stem cell or donor lymphocyte infusion donor (not recorded which). It is not recorded whose cells these are; they may come from a transplant donor.

A note on this clonotype: An end of the junction does not agree with germline; a read error may underlie this. The rearrangement joins TRBV6-5 to TRBJ1-6, with 8 bases fitting TRBD1. The CDR3 is made up of 17 amino acids. CDR1 is MNHEY and CDR2 is SVGAGI in the germline V gene. CDR3 region: CASSTTGTGLYNSPIHF. CDR3 DNA: TGTGCCAGCAGCACAACCGGGACAGGACTCTATAATTCACCCATCCACTTT.

The rearrangement joins TRBV7-9 to TRBJ2-5, with a possible D match to TRBD2 (6 bases). V gave up 0 bases and J gave up 9 bases, with 14 bases separating them. Germline CDR1 SEHNR, CDR2 FQNEAQ (reference sequence). There are 14 residues in the CDR3. The CDR3 is CASSLAGGAWAQYF. CDR3 bases: TGTGCCAGCAGCTTAGCAGGAGGGGCTTGGGCCCAGTACTTC.

This clonotype was seen more than once but under ten times. The chain carries TRBV2 and TRBJ1-5, with TRBD1 as a possible D gene (5 bases). The CDR3 is made up of 13 amino acids. Germline-derived CDR1 and CDR2 are SNHLY and FYNNEI. Trimming removed 0 bases at V and 15 bases at J, with 15 bases between. In nucleotides, the CDR3 is TGTGCCAGCAGTGAAGCGGTCCGACAGCGGCGGCATTTT. Encoded protein: CASSEAVRQRRHF. Full variable domain (remainder filled in from reference TRBV2 and TRBJ1-5): EPEVTQTPSHQVTQMGQEVILRCVPISNHLYFYWYRQILGQKVEFLVSFYNNEISEKSEIFDDQFSVERPDGSNFTLKIRSTKLEDSAMYFCASSEAVRQRRHFGDGTRLSIL.

The V gene is TRBV5-6, the J gene TRBJ2-2, with 9 bases matching TRBD1. V lost 4 bases and J lost 4; bases outside the gene matches: 5. CDR3 length: 15 residues. The germline CDR1 and CDR2 sequences are SGHDT and YYEEEE. This chain's CDR3 is CASSPDRGGTGELFF. The CDR3 DNA reads TGTGCCAGCAGCCCGGACAGGGGCGGCACCGGGGAGCTGTTTTTT.

There are a few counts of this clonotype. V and J are TRBV7-2 and TRBJ1-1; D may be TRBD1 (5 bases). CDR1 and CDR2 (germline): SGHTA, FQGNSA. This CDR3 is built from 15 residues. V was trimmed by 1 base and J by 11 bases, leaving 20 bases between them. The CDR3 DNA reads as TGTGCCAGCAGCTTAGGGTCTTTGGGGGAGGTCTGGGCTTTCTTT. Amino acids: CASSLGSLGEVWAFF.

The chain recombines TRBV14 with TRBJ2-7, with 11 bases fitting TRBD1. The V gene end was trimmed by 3 bases and the J gene end by 2 bases; junction bases not matched to a gene: 0. Per the germline V gene, CDR1 is SGHDN and CDR2 is FVKESK. The CDR3 extends over 14 amino acids. CDR3 coding DNA: TGTGCCAGCAGCCAGGGACAGGGGGCCTACGAGCAGTACTTC. The encoded protein is CASSQGQGAYEQYF.

This clonotype was seen only a few times. The V gene is TRBV5-1, the J gene TRBJ2-7, with D possibly matching TRBD2 (6 bases). The CDR3 totals 14 residues. The germline V gene encodes CDR1 SGHRS and CDR2 YFSETQ. V dropped 3 bases and J dropped 3 bases, with 13 bases sitting between them. CDR3 sequence reads: CASSWDGTFYEQYF. The CDR3 DNA reads TGCGCCAGCAGCTGGGACGGGACTTTCTACGAGCAGTACTTC. The full variable domain, rest sourced from reference TRBV5-1 and TRBJ2-7, is KAGVTQTPRYLIKTRGQQVTLSCSPISGHRSVSWYQQTPGQGLQFLFEYFSETQRNKGNFPGRFSGRQFSNSRSEMNVSTLELGDSALYLCASSWDGTFYEQYFGPGTRLTVT.

The chain combines TRBV20-1 with TRBJ2-3; TRBD2 might be the D (6 bases). The ends were cut back, 6 bases at V and 1 base at J, with 11 bases in the middle. From germline, CDR1 is DFQATT and CDR2 SNEGSKA (reference sequence). CDR3 length: 13 amino acids. The CDR3, as DNA: TGCAGTGCGTTTTCGGGGGGCACAGATACGCAGTATTTT. It translates to CSAFSGGTDTQYF.

This chain links TRBV4-1 with TRBJ1-2; no clear D. Germline V gene lookup returns CDR1 MGHRA and CDR2 YSYEKL. With 5 bases removed from V and 0 bases from J, the gap between germline ends came to 4 bases. The CDR3 is 12 amino acids. As DNA, the CDR3 is TGCGCCAGCAGCACCTCTAACTATGGCTACACCTTC. Its protein product is CASSTSNYGYTF.

This clonotype came up once. V usage is TRBV4-3 and J usage is TRBJ2-7; possibly TRBD1 for D (8 bases). Trimming removed 1 base from V and 2 bases from J, with 18 bases in between. CDR1 and CDR2 from the germline V gene are LGHNA and YSLEER. This CDR3 has 17 residues. Here the CDR3 reads CASSQGTGQGLPYEQYF. CDR3 in DNA: TGCGCCAGCAGCCAAGGGACAGGGCAGGGACTACCCTACGAGCAGTACTTC.

V is TRBV29-1 and J is TRBJ2-1; a weak D match, TRBD1 (7 bases). Germline CDR1 reads SQVTM; CDR2 reads ANQGSEA. The germline V and J ends were trimmed by 8 bases and 2 bases, with 25 bases remaining between them. CDR3 length equals 17 residues. In nucleotides, the CDR3 is TGCAGCTTTGCAGACCAGGGGGGCGCGATAACCTACAATGAGCAGTTCTTC. As protein: CSFADQGGAITYNEQFF.

This clonotype has a handful of counts. The chain has TRBV29-1 and TRBJ2-7, with 13 bases identical to TRBD2. The germline V gene encodes CDR1 SQVTM and CDR2 ANQGSEA. Germline trimming cut 5 bases from V and 5 bases from J; bases unmatched to any gene: 9. This CDR3 has 15 amino acids. CDR3 region: CSVSPGTSGNHEQYF. Written as DNA, the CDR3 is TGCAGCGTTTCACCCGGGACTAGCGGGAACCACGAGCAGTACTTC.

This clonotype was counted ten times or more. The chain carries TRBV4-1 and TRBJ2-7, with 8 bases matching TRBD2. From germline, CDR1 is MGHRA and CDR2 YSYEKL. The CDR3 runs 15 residues. Trimming took 1 base from V and 4 from J; bases not matched to a gene: 6. CDR3 in DNA: TGCGCCAGCAGCCAAGGACTAGCGTCACGGTACGAGCAGTACTTC. Its protein product is CASSQGLASRYEQYF.

This clonotype has more than one count but fewer than ten. The chain has TRBV3-1 and TRBJ1-2; a weak D match, TRBD1 (5 bases). Between the trimmed V and J ends, which lost 4 bases and 6 bases, there was a span of 12 bases. The CDR3 loop spans 13 amino acids. CDR1 is LGHDT, CDR2 YNNKEL, per germline (reference sequence). The CDR3 nucleotides read TGTGCCAGCAGCCCGGAGGGACTGGATGGCTACACCTTC. Protein: CASSPEGLDGYTF.

The rearrangement uses TRBV7-2 and TRBJ2-1; 10 bases are a match to TRBD2. The germline V gene has CDR1 SGHTA and CDR2 FQGNSA. The junction had 4 bases not matched to a gene; V was cut back by 1 base and J by 4 bases. The CDR3 is 16 amino acids. In DNA form, the CDR3 reads TGTGCCAGCAGCTTAGACTCAGCGGGAGGGTACAATGAGCAGTTCTTC. Its translation: CASSLDSAGGYNEQFF.

This clonotype was recorded only once. This chain links TRBV12-3 or TRBV12-4 with TRBJ2-1, with D unresolved. V was shortened by 6 bases and J by 6 bases, with 6 bases between the two germline ends. The CDR3 sequence is 11 residues long. In DNA form, the CDR3 reads TGTGCCAGCAGGGAAACCAATGAGCAGTTCTTC. It yields the protein CASRETNEQFF.

The CDR3 DNA sequence: TGTGCCAGCAGCTTTGACATCGGCAATCAGCCCCAGCATTTT. Encoded protein: CASSFDIGNQPQHF. The chain links TRBV11-2 to TRBJ1-5; no clear D gene. CDR1 is SGHAT, CDR2 FQNNGV, per germline. This CDR3 has 14 amino acids. Deletions cut 3 bases from V and 2 bases from J, with 8 bases between.

In its sample, this clonotype was seen once. The CDR3 DNA sequence: TGCGCCAGCAGCCAGGTCTTCGGACTAGCGGGATCGGGCGAGCAGTACTTC. Residues: CASSQVFGLAGSGEQYF. The J gene is TRBJ2-7, the V gene TRBV4-3, with 12 positions matching TRBD2. CDR1 and CDR2 (germline): LGHNA, YSLEER. This CDR3 region has 17 residues. V lost 3 bases to trimming and J lost 6 bases; unmatched junction nucleotides: 12.

The chain couples TRBV27 to TRBJ2-7; D gene unclear. V dropped 5 bases and J dropped 0 bases, with 11 bases sitting between them. The CDR3 runs to 14 residues. Germline-derived CDR1 and CDR2 are MNHEY and SMNVEV (reference sequence). CDR3 nucleotide sequence: TGTGCCAGCAGTCCATGGGCGGACTCCTACGAGCAGTACTTC. It translates to CASSPWADSYEQYF.

This clonotype has at least ten counts. This chain connects TRBV6-5 to TRBJ1-4; TRBD1 agrees at 7 bases. Germline CDR1 reads MNHEY; CDR2 reads SVGAGI. CDR3 length equals 15 residues. With 5 bases clipped from V and 2 bases from J, the junction kept 5 bases outside the gene matches. The CDR3 DNA reads as TGTGCCAGCAGTCGGACAGGAGGTACTAATGAAAAACTGTTTTTT. This gives the protein CASSRTGGTNEKLFF.

The chain recombines TRBV7-9 with TRBJ2-7, with D unresolved. V was cut by 6 bases and J by 4 bases, with 7 bases left in between. CDR3 length equals 11 residues. Germline CDR1 reads SEHNR; CDR2 reads FQNEAQ (reference sequence). The CDR3 bases are TGTGCCAGCAGTCATCAATACGAGCAGTACTTC. Amino acids: CASSHQYEQYF.

The chain's CDR3 is CASSFEQLATDTQYF. The CDR3 coding sequence is TGTGCCAGCAGTTTTGAGCAACTAGCTACAGATACGCAGTATTTT. This chain uses TRBV12-3 or TRBV12-4 with TRBJ2-3, with D tentatively TRBD2 (6 bases). The CDR3 consists of 15 residues. V lost 3 bases and J 3 bases, leaving 13 bases between the germline ends.

The chain couples TRBV6-5 to TRBJ2-2; 9 nucleotides line up with TRBD1. This CDR3 region has 17 residues. Germline trimming cut 0 bases from V and 4 bases from J; bases unmatched to any gene: 6. Germline loops: CDR1 MNHEY, CDR2 SVGAGI. The CDR3 reads CASSYSRGQGSTGELFF. DNA of the CDR3: TGTGCCAGCAGTTACTCGAGGGGACAGGGTTCCACCGGGGAGCTGTTTTTT.

This clonotype was seen a handful of times. The V call is TRBV30, the J call TRBJ1-2; 8 bases fit TRBD1. Germline V gene sequence: CDR1 GTSNPN, CDR2 SVGIG (reference sequence). J gave up 8 bases and V 0 bases, and 5 bases lay outside the gene matches. CDR3 length: 13 amino acids. The CDR3 DNA follows: TGTGCCTGGAGTGTTGGACAGGGTGGCGGCTACACCTTC. Residues: CAWSVGQGGGYTF.

This chain uses TRBV9 with TRBJ2-1; D is uncertain. CDR1 SGDLS and CDR2 YYNGEE come from the germline V gene. V lost 6 bases, J lost 0 bases, and 16 bases lay in between. This CDR3 has 16 amino acids. CDR3 DNA: TGTGCCAGCACCCTAGGCAGCTCCCTCTCCTACAATGAGCAGTTCTTC. This encodes CASTLGSSLSYNEQFF.